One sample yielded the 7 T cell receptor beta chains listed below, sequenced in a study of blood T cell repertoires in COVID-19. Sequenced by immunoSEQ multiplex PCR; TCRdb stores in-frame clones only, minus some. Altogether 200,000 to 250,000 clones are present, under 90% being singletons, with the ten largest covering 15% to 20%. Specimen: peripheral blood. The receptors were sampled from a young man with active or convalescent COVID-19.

CDR3 nucleotide sequence: TGTGCCTCAAAGGACAGCCAGCCCGGTCAGCCCCAGCATTTT. This sequence encodes CASKDSQPGQPQHF. The J gene is TRBJ1-5, the V gene TRBV19; D perhaps matches TRBD1 (6 bases). The CDR3 length is 14 residues. Germline V lookup: CDR1 LNHDA, CDR2 SQIVND (reference sequence). Between the trimmed V and J ends, which lost 11 bases and 6 bases, there was a span of 20 bases.

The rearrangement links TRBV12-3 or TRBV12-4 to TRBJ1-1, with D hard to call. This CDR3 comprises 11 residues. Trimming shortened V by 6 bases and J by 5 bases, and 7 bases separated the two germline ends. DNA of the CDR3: TGTGCCAGCAGCCTCGGGACTGAAGCTTTCTTT. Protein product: CASSLGTEAFF.

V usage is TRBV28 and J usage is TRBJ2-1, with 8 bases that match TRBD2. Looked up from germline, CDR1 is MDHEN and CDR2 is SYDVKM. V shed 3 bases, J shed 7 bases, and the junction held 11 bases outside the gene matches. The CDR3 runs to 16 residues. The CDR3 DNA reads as TGTGCCAGCAGTTTGGTCAGCGGGAGTGGGGGAAATGAGCAGTTCTTC. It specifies CASSLVSGSGGNEQFF.

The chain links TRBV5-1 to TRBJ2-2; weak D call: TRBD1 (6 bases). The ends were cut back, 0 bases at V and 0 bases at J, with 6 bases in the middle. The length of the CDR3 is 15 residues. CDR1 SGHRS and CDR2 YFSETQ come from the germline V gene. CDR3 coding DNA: TGCGCCAGCAGCTTGGACAGGGCGAACACCGGGGAGCTGTTTTTT. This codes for CASSLDRANTGELFF. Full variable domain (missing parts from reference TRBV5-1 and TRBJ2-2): KAGVTQTPRYLIKTRGQQVTLSCSPISGHRSVSWYQQTPGQGLQFLFEYFSETQRNKGNFPGRFSGRQFSNSRSEMNVSTLELGDSALYLCASSLDRANTGELFFGEGSRLTVL.

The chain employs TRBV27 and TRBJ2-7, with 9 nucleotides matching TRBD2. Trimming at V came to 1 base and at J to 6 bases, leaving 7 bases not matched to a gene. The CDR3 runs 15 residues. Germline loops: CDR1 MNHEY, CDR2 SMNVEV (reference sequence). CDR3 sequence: CASSLWAGGSSEQYF. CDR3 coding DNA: TGTGCCAGCAGTTTATGGGCGGGGGGGTCGTCCGAGCAGTACTTC.

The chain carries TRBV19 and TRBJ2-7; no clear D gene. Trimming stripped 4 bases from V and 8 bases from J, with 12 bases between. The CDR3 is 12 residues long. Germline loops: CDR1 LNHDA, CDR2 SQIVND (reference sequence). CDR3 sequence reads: CASSTPFGQQYF. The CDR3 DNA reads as TGTGCCAGTAGTACTCCCTTTGGGCAGCAGTACTTC.

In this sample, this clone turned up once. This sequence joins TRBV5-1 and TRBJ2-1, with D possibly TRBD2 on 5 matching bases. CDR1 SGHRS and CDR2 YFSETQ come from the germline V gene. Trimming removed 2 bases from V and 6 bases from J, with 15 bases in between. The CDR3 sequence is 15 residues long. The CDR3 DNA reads TGCGCCAGCAGCTTATTGGGGTCCGAGGGCAATGAGCAGTTCTTC. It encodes CASSLLGSEGNEQFF.